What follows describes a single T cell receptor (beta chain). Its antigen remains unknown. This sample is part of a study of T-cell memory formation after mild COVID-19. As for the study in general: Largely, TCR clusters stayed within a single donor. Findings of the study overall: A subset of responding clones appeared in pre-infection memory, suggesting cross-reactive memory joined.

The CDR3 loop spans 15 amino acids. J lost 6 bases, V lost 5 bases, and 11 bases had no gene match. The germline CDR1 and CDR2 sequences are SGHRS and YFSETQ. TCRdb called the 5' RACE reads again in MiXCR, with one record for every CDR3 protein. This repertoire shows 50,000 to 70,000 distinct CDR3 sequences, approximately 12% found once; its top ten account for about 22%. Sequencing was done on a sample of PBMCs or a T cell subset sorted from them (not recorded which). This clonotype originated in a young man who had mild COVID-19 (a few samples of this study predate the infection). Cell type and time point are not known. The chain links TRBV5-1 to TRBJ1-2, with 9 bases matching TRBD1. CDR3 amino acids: CASRAIPGQGNGYTF. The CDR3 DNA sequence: TGCGCCAGCAGGGCCATACCGGGACAGGGAAATGGCTACACCTTC.